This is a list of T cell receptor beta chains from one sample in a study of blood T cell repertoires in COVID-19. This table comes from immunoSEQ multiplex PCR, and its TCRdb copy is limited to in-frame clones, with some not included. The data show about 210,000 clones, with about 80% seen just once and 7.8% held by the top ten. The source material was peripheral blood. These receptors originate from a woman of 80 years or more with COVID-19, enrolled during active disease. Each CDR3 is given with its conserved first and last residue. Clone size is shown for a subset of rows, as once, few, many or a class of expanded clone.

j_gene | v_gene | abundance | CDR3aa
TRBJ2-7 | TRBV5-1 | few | CASSLSGELYEQYF
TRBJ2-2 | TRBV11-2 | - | CASSLVAGGTGELFF
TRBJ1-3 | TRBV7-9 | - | CASSFPRQGSSGNTIYF
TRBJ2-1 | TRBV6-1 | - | CASREQGTLPYNEQFF
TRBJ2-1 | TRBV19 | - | CASSRSPLIFEQFF
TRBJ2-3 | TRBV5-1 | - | CASSRTDFTDTQYF
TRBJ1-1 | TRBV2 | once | CASVIQGALTEAFF
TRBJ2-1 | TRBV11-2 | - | CASSLAGVANEQFF
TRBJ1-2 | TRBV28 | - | CASTQGAVYGYTF
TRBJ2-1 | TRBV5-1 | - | CASSHRTTGFNEQFF
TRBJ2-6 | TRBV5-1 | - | CASSPGPESGANVLTF
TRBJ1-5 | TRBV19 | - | CASSDRDYQPQHF
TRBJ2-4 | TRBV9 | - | CASSRTGFRDIQYF
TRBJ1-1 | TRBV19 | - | CASSLQTTGTENTEAFF
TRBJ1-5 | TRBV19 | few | CASSIVNSNQPQHF
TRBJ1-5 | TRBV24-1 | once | CATSDPADSGNQPQHF
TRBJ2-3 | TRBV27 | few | CASSLFAGVNTDTQYF
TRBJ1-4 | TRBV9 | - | CASSPGTGATNEKLFF
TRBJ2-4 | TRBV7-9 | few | CASSLGHVDIQYF
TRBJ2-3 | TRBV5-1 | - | CASSSGGQTDTQYF